Detailed here is one TCR beta chain. As yet, its antigen is unknown. The data stem from a study of cytomegalovirus exposure and HLA in healthy donors. Study-level results: Listed as cytomegalovirus-associated were roughly 180 TCR beta chains. The classifier reportedly diagnosed cytomegalovirus status with high specificity and sensitivity.

Germline-derived CDR1 and CDR2 are SGHDN and FVKESK. The CDR3 totals 12 residues. V lost 1 base to trimming and J lost 9 bases, with 7 bases between them. Profiling relied on immunoSEQ multiplex PCR, and the TCRdb table lists in-frame clones only, not all of them. This sample has about 92,000 clones; roughly 92% occur once, and the top ten carry approximately 1%. Material: PBMCs. V and J are TRBV14 and TRBJ2-1, with a tentative D call TRBD1 (6 bases). The sequence came from a woman under 40 in good health and CMV-seropositive. The CDR3, as DNA: TGTGCCAGCAGCCAAGGACAGGTTGAGCAGTTCTTC. Its protein is CASSQGQVEQFF.